Included here is one T cell receptor beta chain sequence, with context. No antigen is known for it. The table came from immunoSEQ multiplex PCR; TCRdb's copy has only in-frame clones and leaves some out. The profile covers tens of thousands of clones, with around 95% appearing a single time and over 0.4% taken by the ten largest. Trimming stripped 8 bases from V and 6 bases from J, with 17 bases between. From germline, CDR1 is MDHEN and CDR2 SYDVKM. The CDR3 spans 13 residues. This entry belongs to a study of graft-versus-host responses after intestinal transplantation. The rearrangement links TRBV28 to TRBJ2-7, with D possibly being TRBD1 (6 bases). The source material was unstimulated CD8+ T cells sorted from spleen or lymph node cells, sampled before intestinal transplant. The TCR originated in a human donor who received an intestinal transplant. CDR3 DNA: TGTGCCAGCCTCGACGGACAGAGCTTCGAGCAGTACTTC. This translates into CASLDGQSFEQYF.